The following is a TCR beta chain sequence with its context. Its antigen is not known. The sample belongs to a study of cytomegalovirus exposure and HLA in healthy donors. Overall study findings and caveats: Sequencing artifact likely explains a cluster of highly shared sequence variants.

These donors, healthy bone marrow donors, were studied. Trimming cost V 2 bases and J 7 bases, with 3 bases left between them. The CDR3 sequence is 11 residues long. CDR1 LGHNT and CDR2 FRNRAP come from the germline V gene. The PCR made use of 60 Vbeta and 13 Jbeta primers. Measured with immunoSEQ multiplex PCR; TCRdb has only the in-frame clones, and not every one. Among fewer than 200,000 clones listed, approximately 80% were seen once. The source of this sequence is a woman aged 40 to 50 in good health and CMV-seropositive. V and J are TRBV12-5 and TRBJ2-1; D is unresolved. Material: PBMCs. CDR3 region: CASGLTNEQFF. In DNA form, the CDR3 reads TGTGCTAGTGGTTTGACAAATGAGCAGTTCTTC.